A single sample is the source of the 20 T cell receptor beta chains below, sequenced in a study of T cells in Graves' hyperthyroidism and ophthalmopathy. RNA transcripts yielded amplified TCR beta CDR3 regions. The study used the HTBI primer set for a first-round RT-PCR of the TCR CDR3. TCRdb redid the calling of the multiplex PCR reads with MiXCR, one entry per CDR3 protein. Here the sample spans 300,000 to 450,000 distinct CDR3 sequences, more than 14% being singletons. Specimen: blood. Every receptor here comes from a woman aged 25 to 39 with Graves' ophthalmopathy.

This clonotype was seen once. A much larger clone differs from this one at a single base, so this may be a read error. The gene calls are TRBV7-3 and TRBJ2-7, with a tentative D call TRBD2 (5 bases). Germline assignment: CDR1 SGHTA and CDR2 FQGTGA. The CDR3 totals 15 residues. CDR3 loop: CASSLNKGLAYERYF. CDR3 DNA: TGTGCCAGCAGCTTAAACAAAGGACTGGCCTACGAGCGGTACTTC.

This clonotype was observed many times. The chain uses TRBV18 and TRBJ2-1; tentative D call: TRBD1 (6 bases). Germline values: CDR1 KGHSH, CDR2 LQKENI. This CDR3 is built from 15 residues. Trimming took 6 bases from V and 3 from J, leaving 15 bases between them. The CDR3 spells CASSQGWGLYNEQFF. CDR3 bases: TGTGCCAGCTCTCAGGGGTGGGGCCTCTACAATGAGCAGTTCTTC. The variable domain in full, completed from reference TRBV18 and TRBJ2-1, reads NAGVMQNPRHLVRRRGQEARLRCSPMKGHSHVYWYRQLPEEGLKFMVYLQKENIIDESGMPKERFSAEFPKEGPSILRIQQVVRGDSAAYFCASSQGWGLYNEQFFGPGTRLTVL.

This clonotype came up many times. The CDR3 DNA reads as TGTGCCAGCAGCACTGACAGGGACCAAGAGACCCAGTACTTC. Translated, it gives CASSTDRDQETQYF. The chain uses TRBV11-3 and TRBJ2-5, with 7 bases lining up with TRBD1. Germline CDR1 SGHNT, CDR2 YENEEA. CDR3 length equals 14 residues. Trimming removed 5 bases from V and 0 bases from J; junction bases left unmatched: 3.

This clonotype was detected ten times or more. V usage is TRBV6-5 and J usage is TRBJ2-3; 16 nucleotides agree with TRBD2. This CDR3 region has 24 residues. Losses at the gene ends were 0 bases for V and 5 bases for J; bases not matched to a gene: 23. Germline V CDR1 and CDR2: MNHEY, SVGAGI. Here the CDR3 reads CASSYSDRRRTGLAGGSSQDTQYF. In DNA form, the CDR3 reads TGTGCCAGCAGTTACTCCGACAGGCGTAGAACGGGACTAGCGGGGGGGTCGAGCCAAGATACGCAGTATTTT.

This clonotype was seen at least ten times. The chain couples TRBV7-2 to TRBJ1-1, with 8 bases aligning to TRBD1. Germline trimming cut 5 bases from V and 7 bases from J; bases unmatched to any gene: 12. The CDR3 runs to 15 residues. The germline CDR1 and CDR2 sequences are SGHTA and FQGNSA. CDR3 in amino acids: CASSAEQGVLDEAFF. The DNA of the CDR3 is TGTGCCAGCAGCGCAGAACAGGGGGTCTTAGATGAAGCTTTCTTT.

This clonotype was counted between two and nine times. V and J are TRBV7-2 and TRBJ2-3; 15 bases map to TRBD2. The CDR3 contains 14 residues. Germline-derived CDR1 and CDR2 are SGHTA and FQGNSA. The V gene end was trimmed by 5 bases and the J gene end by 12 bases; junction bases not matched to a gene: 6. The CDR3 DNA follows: TGTGCCAGCAGCCGAGGACTAGCGGGGGGGGAACAGTATTTT. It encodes CASSRGLAGGEQYF.

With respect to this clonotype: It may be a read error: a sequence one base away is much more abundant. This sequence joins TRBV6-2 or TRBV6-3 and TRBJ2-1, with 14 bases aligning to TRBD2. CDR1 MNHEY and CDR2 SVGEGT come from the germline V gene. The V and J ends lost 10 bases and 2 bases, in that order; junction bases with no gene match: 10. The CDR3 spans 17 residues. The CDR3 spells CAIRDRLAGGTYNEQFF. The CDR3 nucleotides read TGTGCCATCAGGGACCGACTAGCGGGGGGGACCTACAATGAGCAGTTCTTC.

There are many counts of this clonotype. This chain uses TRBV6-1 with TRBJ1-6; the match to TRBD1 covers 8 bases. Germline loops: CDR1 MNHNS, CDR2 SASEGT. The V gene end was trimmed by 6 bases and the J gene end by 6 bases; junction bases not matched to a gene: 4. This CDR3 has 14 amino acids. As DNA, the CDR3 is TGTGCCAGCAGGAGGGACAGGCTTAATTCACCCCTCCACTTT. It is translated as CASRRDRLNSPLHF.

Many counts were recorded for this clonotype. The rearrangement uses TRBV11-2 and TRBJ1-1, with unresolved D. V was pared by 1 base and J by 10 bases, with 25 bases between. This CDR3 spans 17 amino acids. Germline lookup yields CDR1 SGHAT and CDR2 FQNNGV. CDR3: CASSLGLRRAGDERAFF. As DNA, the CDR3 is TGTGCCAGCAGCTTAGGCCTTCGTAGGGCAGGAGATGAAAGAGCTTTCTTT.

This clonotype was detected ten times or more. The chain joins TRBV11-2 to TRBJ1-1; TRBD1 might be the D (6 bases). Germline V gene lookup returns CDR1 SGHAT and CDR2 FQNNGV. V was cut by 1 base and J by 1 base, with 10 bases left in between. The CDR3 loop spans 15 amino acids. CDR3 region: CASSLAGQTNTEAFF. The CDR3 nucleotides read TGTGCCAGCAGCTTAGCCGGACAGACGAACACTGAAGCTTTCTTT.

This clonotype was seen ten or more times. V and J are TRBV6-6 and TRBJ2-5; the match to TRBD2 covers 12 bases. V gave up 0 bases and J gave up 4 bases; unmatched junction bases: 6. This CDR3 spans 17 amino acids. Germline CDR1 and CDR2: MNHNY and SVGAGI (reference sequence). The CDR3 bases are TGTGCCAGCAGTTACTCGGGGCTAGCGGGGGGGCGAGAGACCCAGTACTTC. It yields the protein CASSYSGLAGGRETQYF.

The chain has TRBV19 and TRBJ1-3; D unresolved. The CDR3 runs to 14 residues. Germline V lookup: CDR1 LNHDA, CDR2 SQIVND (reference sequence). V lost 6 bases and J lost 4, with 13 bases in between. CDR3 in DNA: TGTGCCAGTAGAAAACGAGGGAGCGGAAACACCATATATTTT. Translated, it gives CASRKRGSGNTIYF. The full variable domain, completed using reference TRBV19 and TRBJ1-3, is DGGITQSPKYLFRKEGQNVTLSCEQNLNHDAMYWYRQDPGQGLRLIYYSQIVNDFQKGDIAEGYSVSREKKESFPLTVTSAQKNPTAFYLCASRKRGSGNTIYFGEGSWLTVV.

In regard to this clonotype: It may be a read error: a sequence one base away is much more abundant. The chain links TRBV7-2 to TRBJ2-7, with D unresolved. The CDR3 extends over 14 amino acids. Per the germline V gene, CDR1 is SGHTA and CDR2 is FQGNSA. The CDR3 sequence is CASSLGANSYERYF. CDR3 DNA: TGTGCCAGCAGCTTAGGTGCAAATTCCTACGAGCGGTACTTC. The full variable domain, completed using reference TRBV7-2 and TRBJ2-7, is GAGVSQSPSNKVTEKGKDVELRCDPISGHTALYWYRQSLGQGLEFLIYFQGNSAPDKSGLPSDRFSAERTGGSVSTLTIQRTQQEDSAVYLCASSLGANSYERYFGPGTRLTVT.

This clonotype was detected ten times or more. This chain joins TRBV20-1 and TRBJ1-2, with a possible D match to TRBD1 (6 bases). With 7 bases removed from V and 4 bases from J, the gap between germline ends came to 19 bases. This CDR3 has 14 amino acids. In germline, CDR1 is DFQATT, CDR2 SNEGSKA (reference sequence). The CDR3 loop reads CSGPTVDSSYGYTF. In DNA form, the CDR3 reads TGCAGTGGACCAACTGTGGACAGTTCCTATGGCTACACCTTC.

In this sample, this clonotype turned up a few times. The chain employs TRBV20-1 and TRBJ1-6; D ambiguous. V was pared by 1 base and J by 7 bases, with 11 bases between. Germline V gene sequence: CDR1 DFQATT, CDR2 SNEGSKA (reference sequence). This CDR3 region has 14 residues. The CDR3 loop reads CSARVGLLNSPLHF. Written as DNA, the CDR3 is TGCAGTGCTAGAGTCGGACTACTGAATTCACCCCTCCACTTT.

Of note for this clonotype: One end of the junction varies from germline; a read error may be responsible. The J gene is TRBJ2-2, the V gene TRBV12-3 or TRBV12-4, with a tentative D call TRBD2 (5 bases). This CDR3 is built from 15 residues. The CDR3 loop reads CASSGPGSKTGELSF. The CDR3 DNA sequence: TGTGCCAGCAGCGGCCCTGGGTCGAAAACCGGGGAGCTGTCTTTT.

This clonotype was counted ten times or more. The CDR3 sequence is CAWRGTAFTGELFF. The CDR3 DNA sequence: TGTGCCTGGAGGGGGACAGCCTTCACCGGGGAGCTGTTTTTT. The chain has TRBV30 and TRBJ2-2; 7 nucleotides align to TRBD1. Looked up from germline, CDR1 is GTSNPN and CDR2 is SVGIG (reference sequence). V was clipped by 3 bases and J by 4 bases; unmatched bases: 5. The CDR3 covers 14 residues.

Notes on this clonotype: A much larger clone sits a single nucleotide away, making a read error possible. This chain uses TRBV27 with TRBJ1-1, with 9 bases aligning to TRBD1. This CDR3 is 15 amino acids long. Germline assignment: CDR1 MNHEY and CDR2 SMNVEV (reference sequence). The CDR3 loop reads CVSSPLTGGITEAFF. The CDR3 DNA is TGTGTCAGCAGTCCGCTGACAGGGGGGATTACTGAAGCTTTCTTT.

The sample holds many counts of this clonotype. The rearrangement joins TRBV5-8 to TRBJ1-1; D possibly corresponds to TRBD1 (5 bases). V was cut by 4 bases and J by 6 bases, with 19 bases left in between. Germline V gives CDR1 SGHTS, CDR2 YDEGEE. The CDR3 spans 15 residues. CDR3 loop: CASSPAGRGAAEAFF. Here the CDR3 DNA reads TGTGCCAGCAGCCCGGCTGGGAGGGGTGCGGCTGAAGCTTTCTTT.

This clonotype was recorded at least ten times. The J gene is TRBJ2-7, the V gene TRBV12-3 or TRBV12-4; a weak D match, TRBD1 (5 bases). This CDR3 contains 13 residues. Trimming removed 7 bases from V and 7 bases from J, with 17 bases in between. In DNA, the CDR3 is TGTGCCAGCACATCTAACAGGATAGGGGAGCAGTACTTC. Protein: CASTSNRIGEQYF.